Described below is a single TCR beta chain sequence and its context. Its target is unknown. This record comes from a study of graft-versus-host responses after intestinal transplantation. Measured with immunoSEQ multiplex PCR; TCRdb has only the in-frame clones, and not every one. The table records roughly 96,000 clones, over 75% of them present only once. The CDR3 loop spans 15 amino acids. The V end lost 3 bases, the J end lost 2 bases, and 13 bases lay between the germline ends. The germline CDR1 and CDR2 sequences are SGHAT and FQNNGV. The starting material was unstimulated CD8+ T cells sorted from spleen or lymph node cells, obtained before intestinal transplant. The V call is TRBV11-2, the J call TRBJ1-2; D unclear. The sequence came from a human donor who received an intestinal transplant. The CDR3 DNA reads as TGTGCCAGCAGCTTTCTAGTGGAATTAAACTATGGCTACACCTTC. Translation: CASSFLVELNYGYTF.